This T cell receptor (beta chain) was captured by sequencing in a study of cytomegalovirus exposure and HLA in healthy donors. The assay was immunoSEQ multiplex PCR, and TCRdb's table has in-frame clones only and misses some. The sample contains 300,000 to 400,000 clones, about nine tenths of which appear only once. The V segment lost 5 bases and the J segment 2 bases; nucleotides outside the gene matches: 6. This CDR3 region has 15 residues. Looked up from germline, CDR1 is SGDLS and CDR2 is YYNGEE. Sample: PBMCs. This chain connects TRBV9 to TRBJ2-2; TRBD1 matches 7 bases. The sequence derives from a woman in her late teens or twenties in good health and CMV-seronegative. CDR3 sequence (DNA): TGTGCCAGCAGGTCCGGGACAGCTAACACCGGGGAGCTGTTTTTT. Protein: CASRSGTANTGELFF.